This paragraph covers one T cell receptor (beta chain) sequence. Trimming took off 8 bases at V and 3 bases at J, with 15 bases between the two ends. This CDR3 spans 14 amino acids. Looked up from germline, CDR1 is SGHKS and CDR2 is YYEKEE (reference sequence). The repertoire was sequenced with immunoSEQ multiplex PCR; TCRdb's copy has only in-frame clones and lacks some. Of about 680,000 clones in the sample, 60% to 80% are singletons; the top ten hold under 2%. This record belongs to a study of shared clonotypes between healthy human individuals. V usage is TRBV5-5 and J usage is TRBJ1-3; maybe TRBD1 (6 bases). The specimen sequenced was memory CD4+ T cells sorted from blood. The subset is: CD45RA-negative fraction. This TCR came from a woman aged 30 to 39 in good health. The CDR3 region has the DNA TGTGCCAGTAAAACAGGGCCGGGTGGAAACACCATATATTTT. This gives the protein CASKTGPGGNTIYF.